The source of this T cell receptor (beta chain) is a study of T cells in localized non-small cell lung cancer. With respect to this clone: Its cognate antigen is unknown.

Trimming at V came to 6 bases and at J to 2 bases, leaving 9 bases not matched to a gene. The germline V gene has CDR1 MDHEN and CDR2 SYDVKM. The CDR3 spans 15 residues. Study results and caveats: Of the tissues analyzed, uninvolved adjacent lung showed maximal T cell clonality, greater than tumor. Adjacent lung tissue had a median about 50 of the top 100 clones found in the tumor.

Using immunoSEQ multiplex PCR, the repertoire was profiled, and TCRdb retains in-frame clones only, with some absent. The data show just over 20,000 clones, over 65% seen once. This TCR was sampled from a woman between 40 and 69 years old with stage II squamous cell lung carcinoma. This chain uses TRBV28 with TRBJ1-1; 7 bases match TRBD1. The sample in question was PBMCs, obtained before any cancer treatment. CDR3 loop: CASSSPGTANTEAFF. CDR3 nucleotide sequence: TGTGCCAGCAGCTCCCCCGGGACAGCCAACACTGAAGCTTTCTTT.